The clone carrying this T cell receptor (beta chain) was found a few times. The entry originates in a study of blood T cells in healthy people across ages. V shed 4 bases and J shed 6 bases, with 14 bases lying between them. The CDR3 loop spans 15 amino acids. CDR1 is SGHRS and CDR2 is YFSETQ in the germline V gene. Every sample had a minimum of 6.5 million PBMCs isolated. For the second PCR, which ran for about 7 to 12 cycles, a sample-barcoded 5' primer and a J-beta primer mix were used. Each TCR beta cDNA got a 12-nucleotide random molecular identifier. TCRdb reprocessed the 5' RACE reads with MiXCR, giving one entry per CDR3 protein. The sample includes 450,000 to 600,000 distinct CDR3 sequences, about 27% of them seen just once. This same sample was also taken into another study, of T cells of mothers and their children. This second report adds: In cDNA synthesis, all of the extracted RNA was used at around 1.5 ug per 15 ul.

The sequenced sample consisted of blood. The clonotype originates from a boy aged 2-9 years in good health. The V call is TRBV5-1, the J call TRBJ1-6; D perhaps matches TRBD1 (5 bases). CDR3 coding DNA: TGCGCCAGCAGCCCGGTGGACAAAAGTAATTCACCCCTCCACTTT. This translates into CASSPVDKSNSPLHF.